This TCR beta chain derives from a study of CD8 T cells in Susac syndrome. The wider study: Within the group of sequenced Susac syndrome patients, about 6 had active disease and eight were in remission.

cDNA came from about 0.46 to 1 ug RNA primed by random hexamers. A multiplex approach, immunoSEQ multiplex PCR, amplified TCR beta CDR3 across 54 Vbeta and 13 Jbeta. A single record per CDR3 protein comes from TCRdb applying MiXCR to the immunoSEQ multiplex PCR reads. The data contain about 240,000 distinct CDR3 sequences, 95% to 97% of them singletons. Deletions cut 4 bases from V and 3 bases from J, with 14 bases between. Germline V gives CDR1 SGHRS, CDR2 YFSETQ. The CDR3 consists of 14 residues. The chain uses TRBV5-1 and TRBJ2-7, with D unresolved. Material for sequencing was CD4+ T cells from PBMCs. The source is a human donor with Susac syndrome. CDR3 in DNA: TGCGCCAGCAGCCTGATAAATGAAGGCTACGAGCAGTACTTC. Translated, it gives CASSLINEGYEQYF.